Each of the 18 T cell receptor beta chains below was sequenced from the same sample in a study of shared clonotypes between healthy human individuals. Sequencing was performed with immunoSEQ multiplex PCR; in TCRdb, only in-frame clones are kept and a portion is missing. This sample carries around 2,100,000 clones, roughly 94% of them seen once, and the ten largest clones take roughly 1.2%. Naive CD8 cells comprised CD45RO-negative, CCR7-positively selected cells, excluding terminally differentiated effector memory CD45RA+ cells. Source material: naive CD8+ T cells sorted from blood. Receptors were obtained from a man aged 18-30 years in good health.

This chain links TRBV7-9 with TRBJ2-5, with TRBD2 identical over 10 bases. This CDR3 comprises 15 residues. Germline loops: CDR1 SEHNR, CDR2 FQNEAQ (reference sequence). V gave up 5 bases and J gave up 0 bases; unmatched junction bases: 3. In DNA form, the CDR3 reads TGTGCCAGCAGCGGACTAGCGGATTACCAAGAGACCCAGTACTTC. Residues: CASSGLADYQETQYF.

The V call is TRBV7-2, the J call TRBJ2-6; D might be TRBD2 (5 bases). Germline assignment: CDR1 SGHTA and CDR2 FQGNSA. The CDR3 totals 15 residues. Between the trimmed V and J ends, which lost 1 base and 7 bases, there was a span of 11 bases. For the CDR3, the DNA is TGTGCCAGCAGCTTAGTGGGAGCGCCCGCCAACGTCCTGACTTTC. Translated, it gives CASSLVGAPANVLTF.

In the case of this clone: Other nucleotide sequences from this sample produce the same CDR3. The chain uses TRBV13 and TRBJ2-2; D uncertain. This CDR3 comprises 14 residues. Trimming cost V 3 bases and J 2 bases, with 7 bases left between them. The germline CDR1 and CDR2 sequences are PRHDT and FYEKMQ (reference sequence). CDR3 in amino acids: CASSFGSNTGELFF. In nucleotides, the CDR3 is TGTGCCAGCAGCTTTGGATCAAACACCGGGGAGCTGTTTTTT. The variable domain in full, with the rest retrieved from reference TRBV13 and TRBJ2-2, is AAGVIQSPRHLIKEKRETATLKCYPIPRHDTVYWYQQGPGQDPQFLISFYEKMQSDKGSIPDRFSAQQFSDYHSELNMSSLELGDSALYFCASSFGSNTGELFFGEGSRLTVL.

The chain links TRBV28 to TRBJ2-1, with a possible D match to TRBD1 (6 bases). Germline CDR1 reads MDHEN; CDR2 reads SYDVKM. Trimming pared 4 bases from V and 10 bases from J, leaving 26 bases between. The CDR3 is 17 amino acids. The CDR3 bases are TGTGCCAGCAGTTCCCCGGGCGACAGGTCGATTTTCGAGGAGCAGTTCTTC. Its protein product is CASSSPGDRSIFEEQFF.

The gene calls are TRBV7-8 and TRBJ2-5, with D maybe TRBD2 (6 bases). This CDR3 contains 13 residues. Germline V gives CDR1 SGHVS, CDR2 FQNEAQ. V lost 5 bases and J lost 3, with 10 bases in between. The CDR3 bases are TGTGCCAGCAGCCCACCGGGAGAAGAGACCCAGTACTTC. It codes for CASSPPGEETQYF.

V gene TRBV7-6 combines with J gene TRBJ1-1; a weak D match, TRBD1 (6 bases). Germline V gene data show CDR1 as SGHVS and CDR2 as FNYEAQ. CDR3 length: 14 residues. V was trimmed by 7 bases and J by 0 bases, leaving 12 bases between them. The CDR3 bases are TGTGCCAGCACCGATCGGGGGCTGAACACTGAAGCTTTCTTT. Translating it yields CASTDRGLNTEAFF.

This rearrangement joins TRBV28 to TRBJ2-7; 7 bases agree with TRBD1. V shed 4 bases and J 3 bases; nucleotides not matched to a gene: 6. Per germline, CDR1 MDHEN and CDR2 SYDVKM. This CDR3 spans 14 amino acids. CDR3 in DNA: TGTGCCAGCAGTTCCTTAGGGGGCGGCTACGAGCAGTACTTC. It codes for CASSSLGGGYEQYF.

The V call is TRBV7-9, the J call TRBJ1-4; 9 nucleotides agree with TRBD1. V trimming: 4 bases; J trimming: 6 bases; junction bases outside the gene matches: 3. Germline V lookup: CDR1 SEHNR, CDR2 FQNEAQ (reference sequence). The CDR3 length is 14 residues. The CDR3 DNA is TGTGCCAGCAGCTGGGACAGGGAGTATGAAAAACTGTTTTTT. Amino acids: CASSWDREYEKLFF.

J is TRBJ2-1 and V is TRBV6-1; TRBD2 might be the D (6 bases). The length of the CDR3 is 15 residues. The germline gives CDR1 MNHNS, CDR2 SASEGT. V lost 6 bases and J 0 bases, leaving 12 bases between the germline ends. CDR3 amino acids: CASSAGPTSYNEQFF. The CDR3 DNA follows: TGTGCCAGCAGCGCGGGACCGACCTCCTACAATGAGCAGTTCTTC.

The chain links TRBV25-1 to TRBJ1-4, with D tentatively TRBD1 (5 bases). Germline-derived CDR1 and CDR2 are MGHDK and SYGVNS. The CDR3 consists of 16 residues. Trimming removed 7 bases at V and 7 bases at J, with 22 bases between. CDR3 amino acids: CASTSSTGDSGEKLFF. The CDR3 DNA sequence: TGTGCCAGCACATCGTCGACGGGGGATTCGGGTGAAAAACTGTTTTTT.

This chain uses TRBV11-2 with TRBJ1-4; D call uncertain. V was cut by 6 bases and J by 11 bases, with 16 bases left in between. Per germline, CDR1 SGHAT and CDR2 FQNNGV. This CDR3 has 13 amino acids. CDR3 in amino acids: CASRDYVSEKLFF. The CDR3 coding sequence is TGTGCCAGCAGGGATTATGTCTCAGAGAAACTGTTTTTT.

The chain joins TRBV5-6 to TRBJ2-7, with D tentatively TRBD1 (5 bases). Germline CDR1 SGHDT, CDR2 YYEEEE. V was clipped by 4 bases and J by 7 bases, with 12 bases between them. CDR3 size: 12 residues. CDR3 in amino acids: CASSLQDVEQYF. Written as DNA, the CDR3 is TGTGCCAGCAGCCTACAGGACGTGGAGCAGTACTTC.

The chain has TRBV6-6 and TRBJ1-2; D might be TRBD1 (5 bases). The germline CDR1 and CDR2 sequences are MNHNY and SVGAGI (reference sequence). V lost 6 bases, J lost 1 base, and 15 bases lay in between. The CDR3 covers 15 residues. CDR3 bases: TGTGCCAGCAGCGCCGTAGGGGATCATAACTATGGCTACACCTTC. Protein product: CASSAVGDHNYGYTF.

The chain combines TRBV28 with TRBJ2-3; 10 bases map to TRBD2. After removal of 5 bases from V and 0 bases from J, the junction contained 14 bases not matched to a gene. Germline V gene data show CDR1 as MDHEN and CDR2 as SYDVKM. The CDR3 sequence is 19 residues long. The CDR3 here is CASSSQLAGATLSTDTQYF. For the CDR3, the DNA is TGTGCCAGCAGTAGTCAGCTAGCGGGGGCCACCCTCAGCACAGATACGCAGTATTTT.

The chain couples TRBV6-1 to TRBJ1-1, with 7 bases fitting TRBD1. The CDR3 extends over 14 amino acids. Germline assignment: CDR1 MNHNS and CDR2 SASEGT. J was trimmed by 3 bases and V by 1 base; bases with no gene match: 2. In DNA form, the CDR3 reads TGTGCCAGCAGTGAAGAGGGGGCGCACACTGAAGCTTTCTTT. Translation gives CASSEEGAHTEAFF.

The chain is built from TRBV6-6 and TRBJ1-5; D remains ambiguous. The CDR3 extends over 12 amino acids. The germline V gene has CDR1 MNHNY and CDR2 SVGAGI (reference sequence). V gave up 5 bases and J gave up 6 bases, with 8 bases separating them. In nucleotides, the CDR3 is TGTGCCAGCAGTCTTGGAAGTCAGCCCCAGCATTTT. This codes for CASSLGSQPQHF.

V and J are TRBV7-6 and TRBJ2-1; D possibly uses TRBD1 or TRBD2 (5 bases each). The V gene lost 5 bases and the J gene lost 5 bases, with 10 bases spanning the gap. The germline CDR1 and CDR2 sequences are SGHVS and FNYEAQ. The CDR3 covers 13 residues. The CDR3 spells CASSEVGDNEQFF. CDR3 in DNA: TGTGCCAGCAGCGAGGTGGGGGACAATGAGCAGTTCTTC.

About this clone itself: Other nucleotide sequences from this sample produce the same CDR3. The chain is built from TRBV6-5 and TRBJ1-1; D unclear. Trimming cost V 4 bases and J 2 bases, with 2 bases left between them. CDR3 length equals 11 residues. The V gene's germline CDR1 is MNHEY and CDR2 SVGAGI. Here the CDR3 reads CASSSNTEAFF. DNA for the CDR3: TGTGCCAGCAGTTCCAACACTGAAGCTTTCTTT.